This TCR beta chain was documented in a study of shared clonotypes between healthy human individuals. Trimming removed 3 bases from V and 4 bases from J, with 12 bases in between. Germline-derived CDR1 and CDR2 are MNHEY and SMNVEV (reference sequence). CDR3 length equals 14 residues. Using immunoSEQ multiplex PCR, the repertoire was profiled, and TCRdb retains in-frame clones only, with some absent. The table has 2 million to 2.5 million clones, approximately 93% seen once. In this sample, this clone turned up a few times. This sequence originates from a man between 18 and 35 years old in good health. Some clones in this sample may be carry-over from other donors' samples. Sequencing input: naive CD4+ T cells from PBMCs. The subset is: CD45RA+ positively selected. The V gene is TRBV27, the J gene TRBJ1-2; no clear D gene. The DNA for the CDR3 is TGTGCCAGCAGTTTGGTAGGGTCTGGCTATGGCTACACCTTC. This translates into CASSLVGSGYGYTF.